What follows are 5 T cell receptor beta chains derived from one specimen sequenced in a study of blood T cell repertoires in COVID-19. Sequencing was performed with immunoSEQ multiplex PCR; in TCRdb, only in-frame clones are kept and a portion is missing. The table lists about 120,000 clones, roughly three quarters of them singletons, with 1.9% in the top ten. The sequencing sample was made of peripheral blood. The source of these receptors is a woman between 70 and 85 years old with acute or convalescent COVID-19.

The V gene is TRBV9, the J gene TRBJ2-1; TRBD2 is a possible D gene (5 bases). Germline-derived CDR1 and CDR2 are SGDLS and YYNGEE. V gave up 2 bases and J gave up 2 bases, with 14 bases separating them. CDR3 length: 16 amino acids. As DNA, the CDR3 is TGTGCCAGCAGCGTGGCGGGTATTACCACCTACAATGAGCAGTTCTTC. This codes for CASSVAGITTYNEQFF.

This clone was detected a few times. CDR3 residues: CASRSTGGNTEAFF. The DNA of the CDR3 is TGCGCCAGCAGGTCGACAGGTGGGAACACTGAAGCTTTCTTT. The rearrangement joins TRBV10-2 to TRBJ1-1, with D possibly matching TRBD1 (6 bases). This CDR3 contains 14 residues. Germline values: CDR1 WSHSY, CDR2 SAAADI. The V gene lost 6 bases and the J gene lost 1 base, with 12 bases spanning the gap.

CDR3 residues: CASSIGSGYYNEQFF. DNA for the CDR3: TGTGCCAGTAGTATAGGAAGCGGCTACTACAATGAGCAGTTCTTC. V is TRBV19 and J is TRBJ2-1; a weak D match, TRBD2 (5 bases). V lost 1 base to trimming and J lost 3 bases, with 10 bases between them. CDR3 length: 15 residues. Germline-derived CDR1 and CDR2 are LNHDA and SQIVND (reference sequence). The full variable domain, rest sourced from reference TRBV19 and TRBJ2-1, is DGGITQSPKYLFRKEGQNVTLSCEQNLNHDAMYWYRQDPGQGLRLIYYSQIVNDFQKGDIAEGYSVSREKKESFPLTVTSAQKNPTAFYLCASSIGSGYYNEQFFGPGTRLTVL.

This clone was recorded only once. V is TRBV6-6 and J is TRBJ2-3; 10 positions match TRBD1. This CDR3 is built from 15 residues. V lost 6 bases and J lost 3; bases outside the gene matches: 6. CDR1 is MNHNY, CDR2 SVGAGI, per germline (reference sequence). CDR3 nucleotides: TGTGCCAGCAGCCAGACAGGGGGCGCGACAGATACGCAGTATTTT. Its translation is CASSQTGGATDTQYF.

The CDR3 sequence is CASSLLTGTEAFF. The CDR3 nucleotides are TGTGCCAGCAGTTTATTAACGGGGACTGAAGCTTTCTTT. The J gene is TRBJ1-1, the V gene TRBV12-3 or TRBV12-4; D ambiguous. V was pared by 2 bases and J by 5 bases, with 9 bases between. The CDR3 has 13 amino acids.